These T cell receptor beta chains were read from a single sample in a study of molecular identifiers for immune sequencing clone quantification. TCRdb re-called the PCR reads through MiXCR, storing one row per CDR3 protein. Of some 40,000 distinct CDR3 sequences detected, 24% appear once; the ten largest clones hold about 0.91%. The sample comprised naive CD8+ T cells from blood, with Jurkat cell RNA spiked in. All receptors come from a human donor in good health. Some libraries in this study had Jurkat cell RNA spiked in. CDR3s include the opening cysteine and the closing phenylalanine or tryptophan. Each record gives: J gene, V gene, D gene, clone size, CDR3 DNA, CDR3 protein. D genes are given only for firm matches. Rows give clone size only sometimes, using once, few, many, or a class for an expanded clone.

TRBJ2-3 TRBV7-9 - few TGTGCCAGCAGCTTGGGACCCGTAAACACAGATACGCAGTATTTT CASSLGPVNTDTQYF
TRBJ2-7 TRBV27 TRBD1 - TGTGCCAGCACGGACAGGGGACACTACGAGCAGTACTTC CASTDRGHYEQYF
TRBJ2-7 TRBV12-3/TRBV12-4 - many TGTGCCAGCAGTCCCGCCGGAGCCTACGAGCAGTACTTC CASSPAGAYEQYF
TRBJ2-7 TRBV3-1 - many TGTGCCAGCAGCCAAGAGGGCGCGAACTACGAGCAGTACTTC CASSQEGANYEQYF
TRBJ2-2 TRBV24-1 - many TGTGCCACCAGTGATACGTGGGAAACCCTCGCCGGGGAGCTGTTTTTT CATSDTWETLAGELFF
TRBJ2-5 TRBV6-1 - many TGTGCCAGCAGTGAAGGTTGGACAGAAACCCGGAGGGCCCAGTACTTC CASSEGWTETRRAQYF
TRBJ2-7 TRBV6-5 TRBD1 - TGTGCCAGCAGTTACGGACAGGGGATCGGGGAGCAGTACTTC CASSYGQGIGEQYF
TRBJ2-7 TRBV11-2 TRBD2 - TGTGCCAGCAGCCCAGGACTAGCCTCCTCCTACGCGCAGTACTTC CASSPGLASSYAQYF
TRBJ1-1 TRBV3-1 TRBD1 - TGTGCCAGCAGCCAAGAACGACTGGGACAGGGAAGAACTGAAGCTTTCTTT CASSQERLGQGRTEAFF
TRBJ2-7 TRBV6-6 - once TGCGCCAGCAGTTACTCGGCAGATTGTATCTCCTACGAGCAGTACTTC CASSYSADCISYEQYF
TRBJ1-5 TRBV30 - many TGTGCCTGGAGTGTGAGGGGAAGCAATCAGCCCCAGCATTTT CAWSVRGSNQPQHF
TRBJ2-1 TRBV30 TRBD2 many TGTGCCTGGAGTGTAGGGACTAGCGGATACAATGAGCAGTTCTTC CAWSVGTSGYNEQFF
TRBJ2-2 TRBV12-3/TRBV12-4 TRBD1 many TGTGCCAGCAAGGGACAGGGGGCCCCACCAATTATCTACACCGGGGAGCTGTTTTTT CASKGQGAPPIIYTGELFF
TRBJ2-7 TRBV6-2/TRBV6-3 - many TGTGCCAGCAGACCCTTTCAGGGGTCACCACCCTACGAGCAGTACTTC CASRPFQGSPPYEQYF
TRBJ1-5 TRBV6-1 - - TGTGCCAGCAGTGACAACATAGCCCAGCATTTT CASSDNIAQHF
TRBJ2-7 TRBV7-3 - once TGTGCCAGCAGCCCTACAGGTTTGAACGAGCAGTACTTC CASSPTGLNEQYF
TRBJ2-5 TRBV6-2/TRBV6-3 - many TGTGCCAGCAGTTACTCTGTCCGGGCGGACCTACACGAAGTGACCCAGTACTTC CASSYSVRADLHEVTQYF
TRBJ2-1 TRBV4-3 TRBD1 many TGCGCCAGCAGCCAGAGCCGGACAGGCGCAGTCTCAGACAATGAGCAGTTCTTC CASSQSRTGAVSDNEQFF
TRBJ1-1 TRBV27 - - TGTGCCAGGAACACTGAAGCTTTCTTT CARNTEAFF
TRBJ2-7 TRBV20-1 TRBD2 many TGCAGTGCTAAAACCGGGACTAGCAACGAGCAGTACTTC CSAKTGTSNEQYF
TRBJ2-7 TRBV20-1 - - TGCAGTGCTAGAGCTCCGGGGGACACTCCGGTCTCCGAGCAGTACTTC CSARAPGDTPVSEQYF
TRBJ2-7 TRBV29-1 - many TGCAGCGTCCTCATCCAGGGGGGGTACGAGCAGTACTTC CSVLIQGGYEQYF
TRBJ1-1 TRBV9 - many TGTGCCAGCAGCGCCTTACAGGGTCTGAACACTGAAGCTTTCTTT CASSALQGLNTEAFF
TRBJ1-1 TRBV12-3/TRBV12-4 - once TGTGCCAGCAGTTTAGGGAATCAGGGTAGGGGTTTCTTT CASSLGNQGRGFF
TRBJ2-3 TRBV3-1 TRBD2 many TGTGCCAGCGCCACTAGCGGGAGAGATACGCAGTATTTT CASATSGRDTQYF
TRBJ2-5 TRBV19 TRBD1 many TGTGCCAGCAAACCCGTCACAGGGGAAGAGACCCAGTACTTC CASKPVTGEETQYF
TRBJ1-5 TRBV12-3/TRBV12-4 - many TGTGCCAGCAGTTTAGGGGAATCAGGGTCCCCCCAGCATTTT CASSLGESGSPQHF
TRBJ2-3 TRBV11-2 - many TGTGCCAGCAGCTTATCCGGGGGGCACACAGATACGCAGTATTTT CASSLSGGHTDTQYF
TRBJ1-5 TRBV19 - - TGTGCCAGTAGCCAGGGTAATCAGCCCCAGCATTTT CASSQGNQPQHF
TRBJ2-3 TRBV4-1 - many TGCGCCAGCAGCCGGGGGGGCAGGGGAAATGTGGATACGCAGTATTTT CASSRGGRGNVDTQYF
TRBJ2-3 TRBV13 - many TGTGCCAGCAGCTTAGCAGCGGTCACAGATACGCAGTATTTT CASSLAAVTDTQYF
TRBJ2-3 TRBV30 TRBD2 few TGTGCCTGGGGGGGGGGAGGGACGCAGTATTTT CAWGGGGTQYF
TRBJ2-1 TRBV29-1 - many TGCAGCGTCCCCCTGAGCTCCTGGGGGCAGTTCTTC CSVPLSSWGQFF
TRBJ1-1 TRBV6-2/TRBV6-3 - many TGTGCCAGCAGTTACTGGAGAAATGAAGCTTTCTTT CASSYWRNEAFF
TRBJ1-1 TRBV29-1 - - TGCAGCGGTGGGTCAGGGCCCACTGAAGCTTTCTTT CSGGSGPTEAFF
TRBJ1-1 TRBV11-2 - - TGCGCCAGCAGCTTAAAAAAAGAAGCTTTCTTT CASSLKKEAFF
TRBJ2-5 TRBV27 - many TGTGCCAGCAGTGCCGGGACACAAAGTACCAGGGAGACCCAGTACTTC CASSAGTQSTRETQYF
TRBJ2-7 TRBV4-1 TRBD2 - TGCGCCAGCAGCCAAATTCCAGCGGGGGAGTACGAGCAGTACTTC CASSQIPAGEYEQYF
TRBJ1-4 TRBV4-3 - many TGCGCCAGCAGCCGCGATTCAACTAATGAAAAACTGTTTTTT CASSRDSTNEKLFF
TRBJ2-7 TRBV28 TRBD2 many TGTGCCAGCAGCGAGCCCCGGGAGGCCCGCTACGAGCAGTACTTC CASSEPREARYEQYF
TRBJ1-1 TRBV11-2 - - TGTGCCAGCAGCTTAAGGGGTCCCACTGAAGCTTTCTTT CASSLRGPTEAFF
TRBJ2-1 TRBV12-3/TRBV12-4 TRBD2 many TGTGCCAGCAGTATCGTAGCGGGGGGGCTTGGTGAGCAGTTCTTC CASSIVAGGLGEQFF
TRBJ2-5 TRBV13 TRBD2 many TGTGCCAGCAGCTTAGGCCTGGCGGGGGTAGGGGAGACCCAGTACTTC CASSLGLAGVGETQYF
TRBJ1-6 TRBV5-6 - many TGTGCCAGCAGCTTGGGAGTGTTGGTCTCACCCCTCCACTTT CASSLGVLVSPLHF
TRBJ1-1 TRBV6-5 TRBD1 many TGTGCCAGCAGCCCGACAGGGGGACTTGAAGCTTTCTTT CASSPTGGLEAFF
TRBJ2-2 TRBV29-1 - many TGCAGCGTCCAGGGCGGTGGCGGGGAGCTGTTTTTT CSVQGGGGELFF
TRBJ1-1 TRBV29-1 - many TGCAGCGTTGAAGCGGACGGCGTGAACACTGAAGCTTTCTTT CSVEADGVNTEAFF
TRBJ1-1 TRBV7-9 - many TGTGCCAGCAGCTTAGGAGACCTGACTGAAGCTTTCTTT CASSLGDLTEAFF
TRBJ2-3 TRBV6-1 TRBD2 - TGTGCGAGCAGTCGACTAGCGGCTCCTAGCACAGATACGCAGTATTTT CASSRLAAPSTDTQYF
TRBJ2-5 TRBV7-9 - many TGTGCCAGCAGCCCGCCAGTAGAGACCCAGTACTTC CASSPPVETQYF
TRBJ2-3 TRBV11-1 TRBD2 few TGTGCCAGCAGCTTAGAAGGGACTAGCGGCCTCACAGATACGCAGTATTTT CASSLEGTSGLTDTQYF
TRBJ1-4 TRBV27 - many TGTGCCAGCAGTTGGGCCAGGGTCGATGGCACAAATGAAAAACTGTTTTTT CASSWARVDGTNEKLFF
TRBJ1-3 TRBV11-2 - many TGTGCCAGCATCGGGGGGGCATCTGGAAACACCATATATTTT CASIGGASGNTIYF
TRBJ2-3 TRBV6-5 TRBD2 many TGTGCCAGCAGCCTGGGACTAGCGGGGTCTAGCACAGATACGCAGTATTTT CASSLGLAGSSTDTQYF
TRBJ2-3 TRBV5-6 - many TGTGCCAGCAGCTCTGGACGAGCAAACACAGATACGCAGTATTTT CASSSGRANTDTQYF
TRBJ2-3 TRBV4-3 TRBD2 many TGCGCCAGCAGCCAAGAAGAGCTAGCGGGAGGGCCCGCAGATACGCAGTATTTT CASSQEELAGGPADTQYF
TRBJ2-3 TRBV28 - medium-sized TGTGCCAGCAAGGAGGGGTCGGGCACAGATACGCAGTATTTT CASKEGSGTDTQYF
TRBJ2-7 TRBV6-2/TRBV6-3 - - TGTGCCAGCAGTTACACGCAGAGCTACGAGCAGTACTTC CASSYTQSYEQYF
TRBJ2-3 TRBV29-1 - many TGCAGCGTTTCTGGGGGGCGGATGTGGACAGATACGCAGTATTTT CSVSGGRMWTDTQYF